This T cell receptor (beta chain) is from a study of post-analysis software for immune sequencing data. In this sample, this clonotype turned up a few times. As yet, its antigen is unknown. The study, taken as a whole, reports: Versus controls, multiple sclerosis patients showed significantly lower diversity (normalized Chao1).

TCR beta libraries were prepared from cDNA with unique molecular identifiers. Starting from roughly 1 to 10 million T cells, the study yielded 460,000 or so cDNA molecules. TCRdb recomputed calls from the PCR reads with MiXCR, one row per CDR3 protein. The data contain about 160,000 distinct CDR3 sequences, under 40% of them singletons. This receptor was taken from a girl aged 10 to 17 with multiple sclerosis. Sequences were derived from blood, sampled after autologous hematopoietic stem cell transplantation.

DNA for the CDR3: TGTGCCAGCAGCCCCGCCCCGTACGAGCAGTACTTC. It yields the protein CASSPAPYEQYF. This chain uses TRBV12-3 or TRBV12-4 with TRBJ2-7; no clear D gene. CDR3 size: 12 residues. V was trimmed by 6 bases and J by 4 bases, leaving 10 bases between them.